These 10 T cell receptor beta chains share one sample of origin, sequenced in a study of beta chain features in type 1 diabetes. Whole-study results and caveats: In all four CD4+ subsets, TCRB CDR3 length was significantly, moderately reduced in type 1 diabetes.

Which antigens these TCRs recognize remains unknown. Since all of the isolated RNA was reverse transcribed, expressed TCRB transcripts were what got sequenced. Some clones are missing from TCRdb's copy, which holds only in-frame ones; the method was immunoSEQ multiplex PCR. The repertoire includes roughly 100,000 clones, under 30% of them detected once, and less than 0.65% sits in the top ten. Sequencing used central memory CD4+ T cells from blood. These receptors came from a woman under 30 with type 1 diabetes.

The chain links TRBV4-1 to TRBJ2-5, with 7 bases lining up with TRBD1. This CDR3 has 14 residues. From germline, CDR1 is MGHRA and CDR2 YSYEKL. After removal of 0 bases from V and 5 bases from J, the junction contained 3 bases not matched to a gene. CDR3 protein: CASSQEGGRETQYF. CDR3 DNA: TGCGCCAGCAGCCAAGAAGGGGGCCGCGAGACCCAGTACTTC.

V usage is TRBV5-1 and J usage is TRBJ2-5; 14 nucleotides match TRBD2. The CDR3 covers 16 residues. Germline V gene sequence: CDR1 SGHRS, CDR2 YFSETQ. The V segment lost 0 bases and the J segment 5 bases; nucleotides outside the gene matches: 3. CDR3 in DNA: TGCGCCAGCAGCTTGGGACTAGCGGGAGGGCCCGAGACCCAGTACTTC. This gives the protein CASSLGLAGGPETQYF.

The chain couples TRBV6-6 to TRBJ2-1, with 8 nucleotides matching TRBD1. The V and J ends lost 3 bases and 3 bases, in that order; junction bases with no gene match: 7. This CDR3 spans 16 amino acids. Germline loops: CDR1 MNHNY, CDR2 SVGAGI (reference sequence). CDR3 DNA: TGTGCCAGCAGTTATCGCGGACAGGGCGGCTACAATGAGCAGTTCTTC. Translating it yields CASSYRGQGGYNEQFF.

This sequence joins TRBV9 and TRBJ2-3; unclear D gene. The CDR3 sequence is 14 residues long. CDR1 and CDR2 (germline): SGDLS, YYNGEE. V shed 1 base and J shed 0 bases, with 6 bases lying between them. CDR3 coding DNA: TGTGCCAGCAGCGTATTGTCTAGCACAGATACGCAGTATTTT. It yields the protein CASSVLSSTDTQYF.

This clone came up a few times. The chain couples TRBV18 to TRBJ2-3; D uncertain. In germline, CDR1 is KGHSH, CDR2 LQKENI. Trimming took off 2 bases at V and 0 bases at J, with 9 bases between the two ends. The CDR3 totals 15 residues. DNA of the CDR3: TGTGCCAGCTCACCAGTGCCAGGAAGCACAGATACGCAGTATTTT. Protein product: CASSPVPGSTDTQYF. The whole variable domain, remainder taken from reference TRBV18 and TRBJ2-3, is NAGVMQNPRHLVRRRGQEARLRCSPMKGHSHVYWYRQLPEEGLKFMVYLQKENIIDESGMPKERFSAEFPKEGPSILRIQQVVRGDSAAYFCASSPVPGSTDTQYFGPGTRLTVL.

The sample holds a few counts of this clone. The chain uses TRBV5-6 and TRBJ2-5, with D tentatively TRBD1 (5 bases). V was pared by 0 bases and J by 5 bases, with 14 bases between. CDR1 and CDR2 from the germline V gene are SGHDT and YYEEEE. This CDR3 region has 15 residues. The DNA for the CDR3 is TGTGCCAGCAGCTTGGCCGGGCCAGGGCGGGAGACCCAGTACTTC. Its protein product is CASSLAGPGRETQYF.

CDR3 in amino acids: CASSIILQGGPTYNEQFF. The CDR3 DNA follows: TGTGCCAGTAGTATAATCCTACAGGGGGGTCCCACCTACAATGAGCAGTTCTTC. V and J are TRBV19 and TRBJ2-1, with 8 bases lining up with TRBD1. The CDR3 sequence is 18 residues long. Germline V gene lookup returns CDR1 LNHDA and CDR2 SQIVND (reference sequence). The V and J ends lost 2 bases and 2 bases, in that order; junction bases with no gene match: 11.

This clone was observed a handful of times. This rearrangement joins TRBV2 to TRBJ1-1; 7 positions match TRBD1. The CDR3 runs to 13 residues. The germline V gene has CDR1 SNHLY and CDR2 FYNNEI. V was pared by 4 bases and J by 8 bases, with 7 bases of the junction left unmatched. The CDR3 loop is CASSGDGDSEAFF. Written as DNA, the CDR3 is TGTGCCAGCAGTGGCGATGGGGACAGCGAAGCTTTCTTT.

The V gene is TRBV12-5, the J gene TRBJ2-2; D perhaps matches TRBD1 (5 bases). This CDR3 has 16 amino acids. Per germline, CDR1 LGHNT and CDR2 FRNRAP. V lost 4 bases, J lost 0 bases, and 12 bases lay in between. CDR3 sequence (DNA): TGTGCTAGTGGTTCTGGGCCAGGGACGAACACCGGGGAGCTGTTTTTT. Amino acids: CASGSGPGTNTGELFF.

This clone was seen more than once but under ten times. V and J are TRBV15 and TRBJ1-2, with 7 bases lining up with TRBD1. The CDR3 covers 12 residues. V trimming: 5 bases; J trimming: 3 bases; junction bases outside the gene matches: 0. Germline CDR1 reads LNHNV; CDR2 reads YYDKDF (reference sequence). In nucleotides, the CDR3 is TGTGCCACCAGCGGGACAGACTATGGCTACACCTTC. Amino acids: CATSGTDYGYTF. Based on the CDR3 plus reference TRBV15 and TRBJ1-2, the full variable domain is DAMVIQNPRYQVTQFGKPVTLSCSQTLNHNVMYWYQQKSSQAPKLLFHYYDKDFNNEADTPDNFQSRRPNTSFCFLDIRSPGLGDTAMYLCATSGTDYGYTFGSGTRLTVV.